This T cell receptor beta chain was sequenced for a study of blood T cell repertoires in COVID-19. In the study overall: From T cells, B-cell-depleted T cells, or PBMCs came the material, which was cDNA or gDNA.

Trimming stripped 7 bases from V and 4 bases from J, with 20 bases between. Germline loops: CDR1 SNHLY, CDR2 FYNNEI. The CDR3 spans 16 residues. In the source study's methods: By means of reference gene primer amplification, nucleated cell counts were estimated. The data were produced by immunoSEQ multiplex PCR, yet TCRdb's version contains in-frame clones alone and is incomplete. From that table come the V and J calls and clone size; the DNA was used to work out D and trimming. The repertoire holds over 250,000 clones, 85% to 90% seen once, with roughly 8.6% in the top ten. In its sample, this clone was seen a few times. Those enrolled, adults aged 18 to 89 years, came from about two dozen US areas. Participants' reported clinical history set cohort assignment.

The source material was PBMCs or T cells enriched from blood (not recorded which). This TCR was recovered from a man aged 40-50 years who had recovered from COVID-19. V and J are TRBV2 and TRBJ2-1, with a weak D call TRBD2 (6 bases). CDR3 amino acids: CASTSERASGYNEQFF. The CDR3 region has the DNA TGTGCCAGCACGTCCGAGCGGGCCAGCGGATACAATGAGCAGTTCTTC. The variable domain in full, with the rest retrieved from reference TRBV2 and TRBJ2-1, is EPEVTQTPSHQVTQMGQEVILRCVPISNHLYFYWYRQILGQKVEFLVSFYNNEISEKSEIFDDQFSVERPDGSNFTLKIRSTKLEDSAMYFCASTSERASGYNEQFFGPGTRLTVL.